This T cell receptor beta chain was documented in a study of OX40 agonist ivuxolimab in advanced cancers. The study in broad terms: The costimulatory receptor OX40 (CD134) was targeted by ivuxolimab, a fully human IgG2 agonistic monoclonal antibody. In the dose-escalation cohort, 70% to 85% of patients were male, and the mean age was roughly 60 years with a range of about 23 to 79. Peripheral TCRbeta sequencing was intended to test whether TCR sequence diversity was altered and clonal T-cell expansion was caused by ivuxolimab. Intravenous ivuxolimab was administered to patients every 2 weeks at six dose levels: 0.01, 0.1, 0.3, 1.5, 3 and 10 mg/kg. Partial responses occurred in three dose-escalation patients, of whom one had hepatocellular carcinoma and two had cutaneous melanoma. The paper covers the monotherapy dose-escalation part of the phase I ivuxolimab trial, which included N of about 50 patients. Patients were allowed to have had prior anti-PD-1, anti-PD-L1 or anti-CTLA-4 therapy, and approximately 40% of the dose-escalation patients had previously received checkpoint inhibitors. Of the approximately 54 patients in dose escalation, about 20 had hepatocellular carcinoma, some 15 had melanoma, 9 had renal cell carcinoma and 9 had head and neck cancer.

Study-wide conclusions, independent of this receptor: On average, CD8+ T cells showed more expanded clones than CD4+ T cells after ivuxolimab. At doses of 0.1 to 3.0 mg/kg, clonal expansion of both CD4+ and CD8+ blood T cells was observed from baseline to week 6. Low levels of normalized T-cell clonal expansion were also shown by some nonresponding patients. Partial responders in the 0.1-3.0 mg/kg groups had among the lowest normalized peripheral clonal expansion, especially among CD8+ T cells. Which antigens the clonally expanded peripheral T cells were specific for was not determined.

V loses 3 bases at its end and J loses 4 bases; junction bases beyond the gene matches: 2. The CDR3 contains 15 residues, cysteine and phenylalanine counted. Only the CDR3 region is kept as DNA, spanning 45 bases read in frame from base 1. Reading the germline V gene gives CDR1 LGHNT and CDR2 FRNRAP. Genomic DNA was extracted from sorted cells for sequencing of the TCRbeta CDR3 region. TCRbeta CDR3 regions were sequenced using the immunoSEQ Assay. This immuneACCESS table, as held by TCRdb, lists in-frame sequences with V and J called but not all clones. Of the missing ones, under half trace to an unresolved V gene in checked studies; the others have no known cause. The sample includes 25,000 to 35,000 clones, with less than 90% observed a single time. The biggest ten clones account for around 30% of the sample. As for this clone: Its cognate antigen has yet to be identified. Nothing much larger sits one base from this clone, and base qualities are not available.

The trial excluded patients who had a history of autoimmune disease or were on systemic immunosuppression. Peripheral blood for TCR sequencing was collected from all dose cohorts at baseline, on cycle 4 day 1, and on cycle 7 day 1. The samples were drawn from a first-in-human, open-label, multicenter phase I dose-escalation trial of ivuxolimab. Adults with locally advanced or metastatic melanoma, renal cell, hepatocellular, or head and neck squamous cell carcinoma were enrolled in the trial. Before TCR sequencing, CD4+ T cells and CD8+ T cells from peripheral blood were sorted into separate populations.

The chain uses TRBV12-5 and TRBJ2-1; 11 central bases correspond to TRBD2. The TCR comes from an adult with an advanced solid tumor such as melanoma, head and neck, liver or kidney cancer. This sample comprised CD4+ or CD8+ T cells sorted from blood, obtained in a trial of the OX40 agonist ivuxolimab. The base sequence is TGTGCTAGTGGTTTAGCTAGCGGGGGGTACAATGAGCAGTTCTTC. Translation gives CASGLASGGYNEQFF.